One and the same sample provided the 8 T cell receptor beta chains below, sequenced in a study of quantifying T cell responses using KT2 cells. Looking at the study overall: cDNA was made from DNase-treated RNA using alpha and beta constant primers.

An oligo carrying a UMI was ligated to the cDNA 3' end. An equimolar mix of RC1.1 and RC1.2 primed the beta chain across TRBC1 and TRBC2. From the UMI-ligation and nested PCR reads, TCRdb called clonotypes with MiXCR, one entry per CDR3 protein. This sample carries around 35,000 distinct CDR3 sequences, 10% of them seen once, and the ten largest clones take 8.5% to 10%. Sequencing used PBMCs spiked with cells of the T cell clone KT2. The receptor source for this set is a human donor.

This clonotype was recorded many times. V is TRBV2 and J is TRBJ2-5, with no clear D. The germline gives CDR1 SNHLY, CDR2 FYNNEI. Trimming took 0 bases from V and 14 from J, leaving 7 bases between them. The CDR3 length is 10 residues. This CDR3 is CASSEARSYF. For the CDR3, the DNA is TGTGCCAGCAGTGAAGCGCGTTCCTACTTC.

This chain uses TRBV11-2 with TRBJ2-2; D is undetermined. Germline V gives CDR1 SGHAT, CDR2 FQNNGV. This CDR3 is built from 16 residues. The ends were cut back, 0 bases at V and 4 bases at J, with 12 bases in the middle. The CDR3 loop is CASSLDRAQITGELFF. As DNA, the CDR3 is TGTGCCAGCAGCTTAGATCGGGCACAGATCACCGGGGAGCTGTTTTTT.

The chain recombines TRBV7-9 with TRBJ2-2, with D possibly matching TRBD1 (5 bases). Trimming left V 5 bases short and J 6 bases short, with 13 bases between. The CDR3 is made up of 14 amino acids. The germline V gene has CDR1 SEHNR and CDR2 FQNEAQ (reference sequence). The CDR3: CASSHVDSSGELFF. CDR3 sequence (DNA): TGTGCCAGCAGCCACGTAGACAGTTCCGGGGAGCTGTTTTTT. Looking up the rest from reference TRBV7-9 and TRBJ2-2 gives the full variable domain: DTGVSQNPRHKITKRGQNVTFRCDPISEHNRLYWYRQTLGQGPEFLTYFQNEAQLEKSRLLSDRFSAERPKGSFSTLEIQRTEQGDSAMYLCASSHVDSSGELFFGEGSRLTVL.

V gene TRBV25-1 combines with J gene TRBJ2-1; 8 positions match TRBD1. V shed 2 bases and J 4 bases; nucleotides not matched to a gene: 7. The CDR3 is 16 amino acids. Germline loops: CDR1 MGHDK, CDR2 SYGVNS. DNA for the CDR3: TGTGCCAGCAGTGAAATCACAGGGGGTAATTACAATGAGCAGTTCTTC. It is translated as CASSEITGGNYNEQFF.

J is TRBJ2-7 and V is TRBV7-3, with 8 bases matching TRBD1. This CDR3 is built from 15 residues. V was pared by 4 bases and J by 5 bases, with 10 bases of the junction left unmatched. CDR1 and CDR2 from the germline V gene are SGHTA and FQGTGA. The CDR3 DNA reads as TGTGCCAGCAGCTCGAAGGACAGGGTGGGCCACGAGCAGTACTTC. Translating gives CASSSKDRVGHEQYF.

In its sample, this clonotype was seen many times. The chain is built from TRBV29-1 and TRBJ2-1, with D perhaps matching TRBD2 (6 bases). The CDR3 spans 13 residues. Germline-derived CDR1 and CDR2 are SQVTM and ANQGSEA. Between the trimmed V and J ends, which lost 7 bases and 4 bases, there was a span of 14 bases. The CDR3 DNA reads as TGCAGCGCCGGAGGGAGAGGGTACAATGAGCAGTTCTTC. It is translated as CSAGGRGYNEQFF.

This clonotype was recorded at least ten times. The chain couples TRBV15 to TRBJ2-1, with D perhaps matching TRBD2 (6 bases). The V end lost 3 bases, the J end lost 8 bases, and 11 bases lay between the germline ends. The germline gives CDR1 LNHNV, CDR2 YYDKDF (reference sequence). The CDR3 is 13 amino acids. The CDR3: CATSREIADEQFF. The CDR3 region has the DNA TGTGCCACCAGCAGGGAAATAGCGGATGAGCAGTTCTTC.

This clonotype was observed a single time. A much more abundant neighbour one base away suggests this may be a read error. V usage is TRBV20-1 and J usage is TRBJ1-1, with D possibly matching TRBD1 (5 bases). V was clipped by 4 bases and J by 6 bases, with 18 bases between them. The CDR3 length is 14 residues. CDR1 and CDR2 from the germline V gene are DFQATT and SNEGSKA (reference sequence). CDR3 sequence (DNA): TGCAGTGCTACACAGGACCTTGAATATGCTGAAGCTTTCTTT. It codes for CSATQDLEYAEAFF.